The rows below give T cell receptor beta chains drawn from one sample of a study of blood T cell repertoires in COVID-19. Only in-frame clones appear in the TCRdb table, and some are missing; sequencing was by immunoSEQ multiplex PCR. The profile covers roughly 150,000 clones, with about 87% appearing a single time and roughly 6.6% taken by the ten largest. Source material: peripheral blood. These receptors were collected from a man aged 80 or over with acute or convalescent COVID-19. Each CDR3 is given with its conserved first and last residue.

v_gene,j_gene,CDR3aa
TRBV28,TRBJ2-1,CASSTPTSGRAAYNEQFF
TRBV3-1/TRBV3-2,TRBJ1-2,CASSQQGAYGYTF
TRBV23-1,TRBJ1-5,CASSPTPEEQPQHF
TRBV11-2,TRBJ1-1,CASSSFREKAFF
TRBV19,TRBJ1-5,CASSTRRGQPQHF
TRBV27,TRBJ1-1,CASSFRGDGLNTEAFF
TRBV29-1,TRBJ2-1,CSVESGRAQGEQFF
TRBV27,TRBJ2-5,CASSKRTSGGETQYF
TRBV20-1,TRBJ2-1,CSASSWAGGLHNEQFF
TRBV5-1,TRBJ2-1,CASSQGTSGRNEQFF
TRBV5-1,TRBJ2-1,CASSLVAGGGEQFF
TRBV7-9,TRBJ1-2,CASSLNYGYTF
TRBV7-9,TRBJ2-3,CASSATGPQYF
TRBV5-1,TRBJ2-3,CASRYAPSGGTDTQYF
TRBV28,TRBJ1-6,CASSLDTSNSPLHF
TRBV5-5,TRBJ2-2,CASSLNRGTGELFF
TRBV7-2,TRBJ2-5,CASSSGGYQETQYF
TRBV7-2,TRBJ2-1,CASSLLAATGTPRGGEQFF
TRBV5-4,TRBJ1-1,CASSFGTGVAHTEAFF
TRBV7-9,TRBJ1-4,CASSFAGWNEKLFF
TRBV19,TRBJ2-7,CASSQAGRSSYEQYF
TRBV5-8,TRBJ2-2,CASSLDGGTGELFF
TRBV29-1,TRBJ1-2,CSVGTGPNYGYTF
TRBV9,TRBJ2-1,CASSVERVDEQFF
TRBV19,TRBJ2-1,CASSMRGIYINEQFF
TRBV29-1,TRBJ2-1,CSVPTGTEYNEQFF
TRBV24-1,TRBJ2-1,CATSRGGDNEQFF
TRBV6-5,TRBJ2-1,CASRAYRGGKQFF
TRBV11-2,TRBJ2-7,CASSLTGSYYEQYF
TRBV4-1,TRBJ1-2,CASSLKGPTANYGYTF
TRBV28,TRBJ2-7,CASSSWTSSYEQYF
TRBV2,TRBJ2-7,CASSPDREYEQYF
TRBV12-3/TRBV12-4,TRBJ1-1,CASSFARVTEAFF
TRBV5-4,TRBJ2-7,CASSLVSTSSYEQYF
TRBV7-9,TRBJ1-2,CASSLAPQGAEGYTF
TRBV9,TRBJ2-7,CASSAGGQGPSYEQYF
TRBV7-9,TRBJ1-1,CASSLEGTVGGNEAFF
TRBV7-2,TRBJ1-5,CASSLQGYSNQPQHF
TRBV6-4,TRBJ2-3,CASSDSGTGADTQYF
TRBV12-2,TRBJ1-4,CASRLAGTHNEKLFF
TRBV3-1/TRBV3-2,TRBJ1-1,CASSPWDRENTEAFF
TRBV9,TRBJ2-3,CASSVEGQGADTQYF
TRBV11-3,TRBJ2-7,CASSGRQGTGEQYF
TRBV30,TRBJ1-2,CAWAGGTNLRTF
TRBV5-1,TRBJ2-2,CASSRGDSNTGELFF
TRBV19,TRBJ1-2,CASSPTGSNYGYTF
TRBV28,TRBJ2-2,CASRGQLNTGELFF
TRBV5-5,TRBJ2-7,CASSLEGQTEQYF
TRBV6-5,TRBJ1-1,CASRGTGEAFF
TRBV27,TRBJ2-5,CASSPSSYREGQETQYF
TRBV14,TRBJ2-1,CASSQRLAGNNEQFF
TRBV3-1/TRBV3-2,TRBJ2-7,CASSREGPYEQYF
TRBV11-2,TRBJ2-5,CASSQGLGGETQYF